This is a list of T cell receptor beta chains from one sample in a study of blood T cell repertoires in COVID-19. The table came from immunoSEQ multiplex PCR; TCRdb's copy has only in-frame clones and leaves some out. This table has fewer than 350,000 clones, about 86% appearing once. Sequencing was performed on peripheral blood. Every receptor here comes from a woman in her twenties or thirties with COVID-19, enrolled during active disease. The CDR3 runs from the conserved cysteine through the conserved F or W. Each record gives: V gene, D gene, J gene, clone size, CDR3 protein, CDR3 DNA. The D gene is left open where the match is weak. Where a row states a size, it is once, few, many or the class of an expanded clone; other rows omit it.

TRBV5-5,-,TRBJ2-1,-,CASSFEASVFYNEQFF,TGTGCCAGCAGCTTTGAGGCTAGCGTGTTCTACAATGAGCAGTTCTTC
TRBV6-5,-,TRBJ1-1,-,CASSYAGLTEAFF,TGTGCCAGCAGTTACGCAGGATTGACTGAAGCTTTCTTT
TRBV2,TRBD1,TRBJ1-4,-,CASRSGTGTEKLFF,TGTGCCAGCAGATCCGGGACAGGGACCGAAAAACTGTTTTTT
TRBV19,-,TRBJ1-6,medium-sized,CASSIGQGSPPLHF,TGTGCCAGTAGTATTGGGCAGGGGTCGCCACCCCTCCACTTT
TRBV4-1,-,TRBJ1-2,-,CASSQGAGTYGYTF,TGCGCCAGCAGCCAAGGAGCGGGGACCTATGGCTACACCTTC
TRBV15,-,TRBJ2-2,-,CATSSYSNGELFF,TGTGCCACCAGCAGTTACAGCAACGGGGAGCTGTTTTTT
TRBV5-1,TRBD2,TRBJ2-7,-,CASSGLAGENYEQYF,TGCGCCAGCAGCGGCCTAGCGGGAGAAAACTACGAGCAGTACTTC
TRBV29-1,TRBD1,TRBJ2-5,-,CSVDQGTGGRAWYF,TGCAGCGTTGATCAGGGGACAGGGGGCAGGGCCTGGTACTTC
TRBV12-3/TRBV12-4,-,TRBJ1-5,-,CASSGTGSQPQHF,TGTGCCAGCAGTGGTACAGGGTCTCAGCCCCAGCATTTT
TRBV5-1,-,TRBJ2-1,-,CASSLDSYNEQFF,TGCGCCAGCAGCTTAGACAGCTACAATGAGCAGTTCTTC
TRBV7-8,TRBD1,TRBJ1-6,-,CASSFTNRGHSPLHF,TGTGCCAGCAGCTTTACGAACAGGGGGCATTCACCCCTCCACTTT
TRBV25-1,TRBD1,TRBJ1-1,once,CASRNTGGWTEAFF,TGTGCCAGCAGGAACACAGGGGGTTGGACTGAAGCTTTCTTT
TRBV3-1/TRBV3-2,-,TRBJ1-2,-,CASSYTANYGYTF,TGTGCCAGCAGCTATACAGCTAACTATGGCTACACCTTC
TRBV27,-,TRBJ2-3,-,CASSLPQADTQYF,TGTGCCAGCAGTTTACCCCAGGCAGATACGCAGTATTTT
TRBV6-5,-,TRBJ1-2,-,CASTRADSNYGYTF,TGTGCCAGCACCAGGGCGGATTCTAACTATGGCTACACCTTC
TRBV7-9,TRBD1,TRBJ2-2,few,CASSSTRTGRGGELFF,TGTGCCAGCAGCTCCACGCGGACAGGGAGAGGCGGGGAGCTGTTTTTT
TRBV5-4,-,TRBJ2-3,once,CASSLAGSSTDTQYF,TGTGCCAGCAGCCTCGCGGGATCCAGCACAGATACGCAGTATTTT
TRBV5-6,-,TRBJ2-7,-,CASSLSLYEQYF,TGTGCCAGCAGCTTGTCCCTCTACGAGCAGTACTTC
TRBV18,TRBD1,TRBJ1-2,-,CASSLTTGGADYGYTF,TGTGCCAGCTCACTAACGACAGGGGGGGCGGACTATGGCTACACCTTC
TRBV18,TRBD1,TRBJ1-3,-,CASSQSLQGKSGNTIYF,TGTGCCAGCTCCCAATCTTTACAGGGGAAGAGCGGAAACACCATATATTTT
TRBV11-2,-,TRBJ2-1,-,CASRADYASWSFEQFF,TGTGCCAGCAGGGCTGATTACGCTAGCTGGTCGTTCGAGCAGTTCTTC
TRBV19,-,TRBJ1-5,few,CASSPGGGQPQHF,TGTGCCAGTAGCCCCGGCGGGGGTCAGCCCCAGCATTTT
TRBV3-1/TRBV3-2,TRBD1,TRBJ1-4,once,CASSHRGSEKLFF,TGTGCCAGCAGCCACAGGGGGAGTGAAAAACTGTTTTTT
TRBV28,-,TRBJ1-4,-,CASSLSGTSTGKLFF,TGTGCCAGCAGTTTATCCGGGACATCCACCGGAAAACTGTTTTTT
TRBV10-1,TRBD1,TRBJ1-1,-,CASSEGQGSLTEAFF,TGCGCCAGCAGTGAGGGACAGGGATCTTTGACTGAAGCTTTCTTT
TRBV3-1/TRBV3-2,-,TRBJ2-7,-,CASSRGYEQYF,TGTGCCAGCAGCCGAGGCTACGAGCAGTACTTC
TRBV19,TRBD1,TRBJ2-7,-,CASGTGQSYEQYF,TGTGCCAGTGGGACAGGACAAAGCTACGAGCAGTACTTC
TRBV10-1,TRBD2,TRBJ2-3,-,CASSELVAGGIDTQYF,TGCGCCAGCAGTGAGTTGGTAGCGGGGGGCATAGATACGCAGTATTTT
TRBV19,TRBD1,TRBJ2-7,-,CASSPTTGAYEQYF,TGTGCCAGTAGTCCGACGACAGGGGCATACGAGCAGTACTTC
TRBV28,-,TRBJ1-2,-,CASSVQRIQGFTF,TGTGCCAGCAGTGTACAGAGAATACAGGGTTTCACCTTC
TRBV29-1,-,TRBJ2-7,-,CSVEAARGYEQYF,TGCAGCGTTGAGGCGGCCCGGGGCTACGAGCAGTACTTC
TRBV14,-,TRBJ1-1,-,CASRARGTNTEAFF,TGTGCCAGCCGAGCACGGGGGACGAACACTGAAGCTTTCTTT
TRBV4-1,-,TRBJ2-1,-,CASSQDRGDEQFF,TGCGCCAGCAGCCAAGACAGGGGCGATGAGCAGTTCTTC
TRBV11-2,-,TRBJ2-2,-,CASSPLASGELFF,TGTGCCAGCAGCCCGCTAGCATCCGGGGAGCTGTTTTTT
TRBV19,-,TRBJ2-5,-,CASSIDLSRGRTQETQYF,TGTGCCAGTAGTATAGATCTATCCAGGGGACGGACCCAAGAGACCCAGTACTTC
TRBV29-1,-,TRBJ1-2,-,CSAGPDRNTF,TGCAGCGCTGGGCCCGACAGGAACACCTTC